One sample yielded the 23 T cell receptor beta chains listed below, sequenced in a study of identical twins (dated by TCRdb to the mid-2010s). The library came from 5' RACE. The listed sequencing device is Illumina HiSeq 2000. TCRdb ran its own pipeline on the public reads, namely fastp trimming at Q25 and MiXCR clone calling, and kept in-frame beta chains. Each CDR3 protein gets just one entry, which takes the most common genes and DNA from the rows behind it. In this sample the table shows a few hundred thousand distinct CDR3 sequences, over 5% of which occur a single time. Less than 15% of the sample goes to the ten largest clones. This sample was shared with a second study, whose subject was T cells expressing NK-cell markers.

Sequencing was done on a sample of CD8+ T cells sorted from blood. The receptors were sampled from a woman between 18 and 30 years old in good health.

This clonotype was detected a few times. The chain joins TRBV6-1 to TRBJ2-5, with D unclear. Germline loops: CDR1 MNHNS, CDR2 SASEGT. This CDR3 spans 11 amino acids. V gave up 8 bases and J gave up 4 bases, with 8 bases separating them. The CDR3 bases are TGTGCCAGCGCCGAAGGAGAGACCCAGTACTTC. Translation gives CASAEGETQYF.

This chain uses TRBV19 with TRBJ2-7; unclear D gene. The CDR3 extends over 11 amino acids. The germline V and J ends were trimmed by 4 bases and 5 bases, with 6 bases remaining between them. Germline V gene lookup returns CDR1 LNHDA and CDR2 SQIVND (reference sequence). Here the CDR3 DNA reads TGTGCCAGTAGTAACTTCGACGAGCAGTACTTC. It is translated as CASSNFDEQYF.

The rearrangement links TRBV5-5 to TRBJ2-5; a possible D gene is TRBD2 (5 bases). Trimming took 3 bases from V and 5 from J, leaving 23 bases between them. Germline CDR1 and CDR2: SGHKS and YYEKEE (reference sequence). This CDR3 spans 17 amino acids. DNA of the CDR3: TGTGCCAGCAGCTCCCTACTAGTGTCCGCGGAGTGGGAGACCCAGTACTTC. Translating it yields CASSSLLVSAEWETQYF.

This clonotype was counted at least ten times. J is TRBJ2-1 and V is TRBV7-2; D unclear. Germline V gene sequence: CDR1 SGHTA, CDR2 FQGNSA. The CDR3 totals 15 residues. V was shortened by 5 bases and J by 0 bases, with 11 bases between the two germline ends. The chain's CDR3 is CASSKTGGSYNEQFF. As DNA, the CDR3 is TGTGCCAGCAGCAAGACTGGTGGCTCCTACAATGAGCAGTTCTTC.

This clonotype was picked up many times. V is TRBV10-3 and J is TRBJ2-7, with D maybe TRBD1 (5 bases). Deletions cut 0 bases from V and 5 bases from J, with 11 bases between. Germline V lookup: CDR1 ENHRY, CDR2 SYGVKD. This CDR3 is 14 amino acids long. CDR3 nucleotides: TGTGCCATCAGTGAGTCCTTCTCCAGGGACGAGCAGTACTTC. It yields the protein CAISESFSRDEQYF.

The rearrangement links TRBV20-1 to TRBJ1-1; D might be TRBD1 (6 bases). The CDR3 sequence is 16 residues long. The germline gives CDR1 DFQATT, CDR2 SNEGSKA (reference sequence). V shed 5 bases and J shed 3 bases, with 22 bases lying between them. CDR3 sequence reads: CSARGPGRKRDTEAFF. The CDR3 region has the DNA TGCAGTGCTCGGGGGCCGGGACGGAAGCGTGACACTGAAGCTTTCTTT.

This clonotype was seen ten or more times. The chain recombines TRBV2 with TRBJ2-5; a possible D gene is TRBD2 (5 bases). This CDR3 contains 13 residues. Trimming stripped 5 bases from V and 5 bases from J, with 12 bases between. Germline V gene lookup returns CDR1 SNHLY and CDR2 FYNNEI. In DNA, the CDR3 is TGTGCCAGCAGTCCTACTAGTTACGAGACCCAGTACTTC. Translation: CASSPTSYETQYF.

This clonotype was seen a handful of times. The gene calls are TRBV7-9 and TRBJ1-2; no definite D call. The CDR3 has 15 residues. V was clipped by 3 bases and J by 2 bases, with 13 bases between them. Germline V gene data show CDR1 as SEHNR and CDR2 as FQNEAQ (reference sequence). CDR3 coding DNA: TGTGCCAGCAGCTTTTTGGATTGGTACAACTATGGCTACACCTTC. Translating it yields CASSFLDWYNYGYTF.

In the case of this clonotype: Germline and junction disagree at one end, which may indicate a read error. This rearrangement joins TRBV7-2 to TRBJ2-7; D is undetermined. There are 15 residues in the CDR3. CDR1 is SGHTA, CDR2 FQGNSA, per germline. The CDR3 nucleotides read TGTGTCAGCAGCTCCCAAGGGTGGCTCAAACACGAGCAGTACTTC. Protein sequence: CVSSSQGWLKHEQYF. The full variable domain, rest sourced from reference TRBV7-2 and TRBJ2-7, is GAGVSQSPSNKVTEKGKDVELRCDPISGHTALYWYRQSLGQGLEFLIYFQGNSAPDKSGLPSDRFSAERTGGSVSTLTIQRTQQEDSAVYLCVSSSQGWLKHEQYFGPGTRLTVT.

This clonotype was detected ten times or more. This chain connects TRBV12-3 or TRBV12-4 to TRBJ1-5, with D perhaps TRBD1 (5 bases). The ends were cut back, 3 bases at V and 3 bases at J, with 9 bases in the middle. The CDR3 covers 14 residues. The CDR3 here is CASSFVGHNQPQHF. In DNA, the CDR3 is TGTGCCAGCAGTTTCGTGGGGCACAATCAGCCCCAGCATTTT.

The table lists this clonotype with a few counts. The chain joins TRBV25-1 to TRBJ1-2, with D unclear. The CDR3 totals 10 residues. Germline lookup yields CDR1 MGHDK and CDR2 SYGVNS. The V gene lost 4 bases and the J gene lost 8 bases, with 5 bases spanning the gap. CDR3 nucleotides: TGTGCCAGCAGTGCAGGAGGCTACACCTTC. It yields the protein CASSAGGYTF.

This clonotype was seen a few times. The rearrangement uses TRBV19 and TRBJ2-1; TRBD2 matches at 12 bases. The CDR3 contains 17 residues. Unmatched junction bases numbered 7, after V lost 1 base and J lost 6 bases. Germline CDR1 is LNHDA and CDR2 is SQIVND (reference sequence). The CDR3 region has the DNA TGTGCCAGTAGTATAGGACTAGCGGGGGTCCTTGGCAATGAGCAGTTCTTC. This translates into CASSIGLAGVLGNEQFF.

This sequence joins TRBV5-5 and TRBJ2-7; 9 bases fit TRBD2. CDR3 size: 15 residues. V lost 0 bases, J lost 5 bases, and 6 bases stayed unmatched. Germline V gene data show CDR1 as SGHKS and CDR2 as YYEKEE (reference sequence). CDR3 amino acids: CASSLAIAGVNEQYF. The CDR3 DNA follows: TGTGCCAGCAGCTTGGCGATAGCGGGAGTGAACGAGCAGTACTTC. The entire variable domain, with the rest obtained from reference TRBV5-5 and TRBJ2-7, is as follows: DAGVTQSPTHLIKTRGQQVTLRCSPISGHKSVSWYQQVLGQGPQFIFQYYEKEERGRGNFPDRFSARQFPNYSSELNVNALLLGDSALYLCASSLAIAGVNEQYFGPGTRLTVT.

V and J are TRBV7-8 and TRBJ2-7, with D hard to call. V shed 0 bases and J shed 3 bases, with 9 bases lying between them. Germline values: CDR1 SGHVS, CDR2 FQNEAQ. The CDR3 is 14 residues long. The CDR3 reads CASSLAETGYEQYF. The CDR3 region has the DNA TGTGCCAGCAGCTTAGCGGAGACGGGCTACGAGCAGTACTTC.

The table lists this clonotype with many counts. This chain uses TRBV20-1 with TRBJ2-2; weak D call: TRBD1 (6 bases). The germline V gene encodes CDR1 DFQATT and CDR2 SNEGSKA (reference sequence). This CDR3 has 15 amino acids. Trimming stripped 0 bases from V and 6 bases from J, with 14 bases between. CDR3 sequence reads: CSARDKPGDAGELFF. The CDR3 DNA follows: TGCAGTGCTAGAGATAAGCCAGGGGACGCCGGGGAGCTGTTTTTT.

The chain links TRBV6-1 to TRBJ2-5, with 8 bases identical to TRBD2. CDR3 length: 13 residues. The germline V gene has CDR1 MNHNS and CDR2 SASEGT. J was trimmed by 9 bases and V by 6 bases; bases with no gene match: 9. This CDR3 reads CASSPSGGGAQYF. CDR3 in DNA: TGTGCCAGCAGCCCCTCGGGAGGGGGGGCCCAGTACTTC.

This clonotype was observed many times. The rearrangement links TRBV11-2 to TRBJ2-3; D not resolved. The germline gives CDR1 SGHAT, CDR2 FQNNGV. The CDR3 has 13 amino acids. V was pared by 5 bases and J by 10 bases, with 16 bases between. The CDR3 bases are TGTGCCAGCAGCCCAAACCCGCCCATGCCGCAGTATTTT. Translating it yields CASSPNPPMPQYF.

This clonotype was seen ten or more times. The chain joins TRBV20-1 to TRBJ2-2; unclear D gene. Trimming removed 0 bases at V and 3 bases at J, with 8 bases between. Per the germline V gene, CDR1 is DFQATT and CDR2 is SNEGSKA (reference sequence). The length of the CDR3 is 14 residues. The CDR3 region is CSARESGDTGELFF. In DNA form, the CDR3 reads TGCAGTGCTAGAGAATCCGGAGACACCGGGGAGCTGTTTTTT.

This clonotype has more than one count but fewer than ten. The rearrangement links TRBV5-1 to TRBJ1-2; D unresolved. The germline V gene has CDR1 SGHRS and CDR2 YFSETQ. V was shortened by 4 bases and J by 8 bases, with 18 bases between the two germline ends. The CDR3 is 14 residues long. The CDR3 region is CASSSETTVRGYTF. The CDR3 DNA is TGCGCCAGCAGCAGCGAGACGACCGTGAGAGGCTACACCTTC.

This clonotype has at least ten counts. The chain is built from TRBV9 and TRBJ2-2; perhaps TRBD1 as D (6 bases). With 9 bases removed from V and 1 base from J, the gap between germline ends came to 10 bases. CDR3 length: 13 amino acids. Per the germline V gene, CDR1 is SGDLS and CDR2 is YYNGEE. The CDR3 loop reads CATSGENTGELFF. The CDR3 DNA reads TGTGCCACCTCAGGGGAGAACACCGGGGAGCTGTTTTTT.

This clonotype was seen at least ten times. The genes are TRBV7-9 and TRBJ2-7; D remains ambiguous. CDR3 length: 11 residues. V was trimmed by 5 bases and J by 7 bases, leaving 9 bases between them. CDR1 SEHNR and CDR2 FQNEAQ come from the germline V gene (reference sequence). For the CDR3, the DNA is TGTGCCAGCAGCCCCCTGTGGGAGCAGTACTTC. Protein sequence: CASSPLWEQYF.

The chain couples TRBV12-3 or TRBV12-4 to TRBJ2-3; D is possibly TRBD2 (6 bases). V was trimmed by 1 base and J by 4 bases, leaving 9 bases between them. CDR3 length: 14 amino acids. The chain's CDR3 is CASSLELAADTQYF. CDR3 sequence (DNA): TGTGCCAGCAGTTTAGAACTAGCCGCAGATACGCAGTATTTT.

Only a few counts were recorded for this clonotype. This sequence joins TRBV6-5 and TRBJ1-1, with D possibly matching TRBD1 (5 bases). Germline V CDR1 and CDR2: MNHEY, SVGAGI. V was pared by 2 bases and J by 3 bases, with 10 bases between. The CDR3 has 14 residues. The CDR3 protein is CASSYLGGYTEAFF. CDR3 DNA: TGTGCCAGCAGTTACCTCGGGGGATACACTGAAGCTTTCTTT.